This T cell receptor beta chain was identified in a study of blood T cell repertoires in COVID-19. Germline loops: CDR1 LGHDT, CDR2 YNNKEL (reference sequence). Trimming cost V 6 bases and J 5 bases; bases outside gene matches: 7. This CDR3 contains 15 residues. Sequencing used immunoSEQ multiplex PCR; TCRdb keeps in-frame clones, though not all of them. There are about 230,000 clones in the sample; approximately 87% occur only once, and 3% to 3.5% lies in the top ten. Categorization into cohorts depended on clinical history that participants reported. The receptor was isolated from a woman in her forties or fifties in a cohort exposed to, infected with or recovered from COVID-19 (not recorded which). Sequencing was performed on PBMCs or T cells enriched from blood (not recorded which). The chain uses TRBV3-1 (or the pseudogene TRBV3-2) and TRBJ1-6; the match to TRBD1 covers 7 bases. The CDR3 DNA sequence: TGTGCCAGCAGTCAGGGACAGTTGCATAATTCACCCCTCCACTTT. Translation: CASSQGQLHNSPLHF.